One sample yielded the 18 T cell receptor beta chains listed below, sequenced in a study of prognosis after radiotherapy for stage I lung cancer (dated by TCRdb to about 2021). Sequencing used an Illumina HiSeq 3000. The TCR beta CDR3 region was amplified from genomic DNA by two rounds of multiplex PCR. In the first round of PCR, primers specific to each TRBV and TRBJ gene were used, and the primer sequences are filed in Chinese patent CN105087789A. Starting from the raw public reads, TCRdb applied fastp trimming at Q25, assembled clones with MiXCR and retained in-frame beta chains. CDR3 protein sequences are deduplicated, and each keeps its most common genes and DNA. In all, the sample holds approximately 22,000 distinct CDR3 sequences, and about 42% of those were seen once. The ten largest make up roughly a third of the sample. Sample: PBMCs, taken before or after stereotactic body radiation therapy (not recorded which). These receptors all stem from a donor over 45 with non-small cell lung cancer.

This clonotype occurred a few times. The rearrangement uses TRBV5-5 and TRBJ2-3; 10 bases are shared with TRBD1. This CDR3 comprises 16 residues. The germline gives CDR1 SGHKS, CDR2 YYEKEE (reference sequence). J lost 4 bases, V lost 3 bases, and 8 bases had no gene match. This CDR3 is CASSSSRDRGADTQYF. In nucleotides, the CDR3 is TGTGCCAGCAGCTCGTCCCGGGACAGGGGCGCAGATACGCAGTATTTT.

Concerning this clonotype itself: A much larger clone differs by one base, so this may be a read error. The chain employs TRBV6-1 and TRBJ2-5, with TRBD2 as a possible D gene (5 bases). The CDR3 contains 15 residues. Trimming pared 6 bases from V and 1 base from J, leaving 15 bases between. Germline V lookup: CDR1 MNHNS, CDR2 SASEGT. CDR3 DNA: TGTGCCAGCAGCCCCGTGGGTGCGGGCCAAGAGACCCAGTACTTC. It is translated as CASSPVGAGQETQYF.

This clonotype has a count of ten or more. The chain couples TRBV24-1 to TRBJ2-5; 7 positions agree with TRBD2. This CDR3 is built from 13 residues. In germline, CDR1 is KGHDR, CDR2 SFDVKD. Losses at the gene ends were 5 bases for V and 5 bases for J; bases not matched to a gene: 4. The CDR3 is CATSVGGSETQYF. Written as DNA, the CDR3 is TGTGCCACCAGTGTCGGGGGGAGCGAGACCCAGTACTTC.

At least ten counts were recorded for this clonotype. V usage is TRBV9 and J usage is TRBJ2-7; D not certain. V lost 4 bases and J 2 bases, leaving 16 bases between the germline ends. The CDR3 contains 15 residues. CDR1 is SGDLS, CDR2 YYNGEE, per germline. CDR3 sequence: CASSPHEAATYEQYF. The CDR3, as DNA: TGTGCCAGCAGCCCACATGAAGCCGCCACCTACGAGCAGTACTTC. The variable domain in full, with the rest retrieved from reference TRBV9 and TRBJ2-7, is DSGVTQTPKHLITATGQRVTLRCSPRSGDLSVYWYQQSLDQGLQFLIQYYNGEERAKGNILERFSAQQFPDLHSELNLSSLELGDSALYFCASSPHEAATYEQYFGPGTRLTVT.

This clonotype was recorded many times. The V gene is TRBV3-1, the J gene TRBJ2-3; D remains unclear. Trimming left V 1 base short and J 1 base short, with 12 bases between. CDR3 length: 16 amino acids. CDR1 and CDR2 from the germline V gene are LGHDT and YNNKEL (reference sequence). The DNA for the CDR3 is TGTGCCAGCAGCCAAGCTCCTGGGGAAGGCACAGATACGCAGTATTTT. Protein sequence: CASSQAPGEGTDTQYF.

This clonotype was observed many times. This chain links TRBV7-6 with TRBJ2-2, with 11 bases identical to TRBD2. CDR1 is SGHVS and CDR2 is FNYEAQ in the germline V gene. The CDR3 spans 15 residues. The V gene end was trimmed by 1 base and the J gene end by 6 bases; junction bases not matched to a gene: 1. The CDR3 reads CASSLVAGGPGELFF. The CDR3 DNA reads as TGTGCCAGCAGCTTAGTAGCGGGAGGGCCCGGGGAGCTGTTTTTT.

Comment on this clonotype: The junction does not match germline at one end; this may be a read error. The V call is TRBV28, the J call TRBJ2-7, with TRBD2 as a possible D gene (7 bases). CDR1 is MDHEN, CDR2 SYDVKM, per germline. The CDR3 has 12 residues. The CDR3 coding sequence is TGTGCCAGTTTGGGGGGGCCCTACGAGCAATACTTC. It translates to CASLGGPYEQYF.

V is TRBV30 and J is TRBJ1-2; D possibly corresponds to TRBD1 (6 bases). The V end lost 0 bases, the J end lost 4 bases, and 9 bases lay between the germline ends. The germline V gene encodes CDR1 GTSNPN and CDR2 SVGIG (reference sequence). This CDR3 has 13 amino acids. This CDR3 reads CAWSVQGGYGYTF. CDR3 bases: TGTGCCTGGAGTGTACAGGGAGGCTATGGCTACACCTTC.

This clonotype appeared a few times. CDR3 coding DNA: TGTGCCAGCAGCTTAGGGACCTCTAGCACAGATACGCAGTATTTT. This codes for CASSLGTSSTDTQYF. This chain uses TRBV11-3 with TRBJ2-3; no firm D call. In germline, CDR1 is SGHNT, CDR2 YENEEA. Between the trimmed V and J ends, which lost 1 base and 0 bases, there was a span of 8 bases. This CDR3 has 15 amino acids.

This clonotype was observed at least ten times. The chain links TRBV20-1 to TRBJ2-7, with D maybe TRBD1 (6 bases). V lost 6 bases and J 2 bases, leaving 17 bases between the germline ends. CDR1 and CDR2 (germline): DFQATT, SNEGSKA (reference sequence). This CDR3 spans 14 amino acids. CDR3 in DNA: TGCAGTGCGTCCGCAGGGGCATGGGCCTACGAGCAGTACTTC. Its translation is CSASAGAWAYEQYF.

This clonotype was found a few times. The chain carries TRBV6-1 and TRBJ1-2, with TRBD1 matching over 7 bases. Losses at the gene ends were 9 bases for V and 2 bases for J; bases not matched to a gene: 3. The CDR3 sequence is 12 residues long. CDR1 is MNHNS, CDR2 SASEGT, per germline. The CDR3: CASLQGNYGYTF. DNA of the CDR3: TGTGCCAGTTTACAGGGGAACTATGGCTACACCTTC.

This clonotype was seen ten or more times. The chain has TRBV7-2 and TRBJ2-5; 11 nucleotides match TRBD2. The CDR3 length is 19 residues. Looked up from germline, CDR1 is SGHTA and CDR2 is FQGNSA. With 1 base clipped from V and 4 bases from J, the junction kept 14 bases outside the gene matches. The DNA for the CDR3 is TGTGCCAGCAGCTTAGTGGTCGGCTTAGCGGGAGGGCCAGGAGAGACCCAGTACTTC. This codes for CASSLVVGLAGGPGETQYF.

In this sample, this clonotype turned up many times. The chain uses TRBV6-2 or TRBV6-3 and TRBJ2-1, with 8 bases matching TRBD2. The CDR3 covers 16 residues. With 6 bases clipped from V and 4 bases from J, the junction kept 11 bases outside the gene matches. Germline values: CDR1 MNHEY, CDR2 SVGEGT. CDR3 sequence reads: CASSSPGGEAYNEQFF. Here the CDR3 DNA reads TGTGCCAGCAGCTCCCCGGGGGGGGAGGCATACAATGAGCAGTTCTTC.

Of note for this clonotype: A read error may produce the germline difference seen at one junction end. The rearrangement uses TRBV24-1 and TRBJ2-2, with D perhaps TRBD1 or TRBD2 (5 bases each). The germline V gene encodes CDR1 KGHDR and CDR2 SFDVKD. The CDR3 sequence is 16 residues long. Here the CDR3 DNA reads TGTGCCACCAGTGATTCCGGGGCGGGTAACATCGGGGAGCTGTTTTTT. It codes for CATSDSGAGNIGELFF.

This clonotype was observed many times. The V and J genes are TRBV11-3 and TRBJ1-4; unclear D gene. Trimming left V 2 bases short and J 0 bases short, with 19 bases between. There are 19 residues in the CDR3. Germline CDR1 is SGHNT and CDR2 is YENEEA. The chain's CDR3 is CASSLPQDLGYPTNEKLFF. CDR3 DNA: TGTGCCAGCAGCTTACCCCAGGACCTGGGGTACCCAACTAATGAAAAACTGTTTTTT.

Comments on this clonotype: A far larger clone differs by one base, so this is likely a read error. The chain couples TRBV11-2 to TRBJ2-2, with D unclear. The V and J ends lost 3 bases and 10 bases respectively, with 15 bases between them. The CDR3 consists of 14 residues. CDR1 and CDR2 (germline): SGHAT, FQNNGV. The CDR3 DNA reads TGTGCCAGCAGCTTTCCCGGTACATCTGTGGAGCTGTTTTTT. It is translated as CASSFPGTSVELFF.

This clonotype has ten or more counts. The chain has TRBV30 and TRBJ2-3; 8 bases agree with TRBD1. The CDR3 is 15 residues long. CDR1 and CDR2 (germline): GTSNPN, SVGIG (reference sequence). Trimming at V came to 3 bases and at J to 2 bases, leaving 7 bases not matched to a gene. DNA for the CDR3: TGTGCCTGGAGCTCCGGGACAGGCTTCACAGATACGCAGTATTTT. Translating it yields CAWSSGTGFTDTQYF.

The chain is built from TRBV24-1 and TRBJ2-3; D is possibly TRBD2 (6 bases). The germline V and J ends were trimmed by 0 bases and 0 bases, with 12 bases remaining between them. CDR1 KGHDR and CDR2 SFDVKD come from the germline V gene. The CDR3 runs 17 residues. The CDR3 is CATSDLGTGRSTDTQYF. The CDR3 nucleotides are TGTGCCACCAGTGATTTGGGTACCGGGAGAAGCACAGATACGCAGTATTTT.